This T cell receptor (beta chain) was retrieved from a study of early T cells in non-severe SARS-CoV-2 infection. Whole-study context: Sequencing input comprised bulk RNA from unsorted whole blood; chain pairing was not available.

The CDR3 is made up of 15 amino acids. Between the trimmed V and J ends, which lost 2 bases and 7 bases, there was a span of 12 bases. From germline, CDR1 is MNHNY and CDR2 SVGAGI (reference sequence). For this clonotype: The antigen is undetermined.

Each single cDNA molecule received a unique molecular identifier. MiXCR was run by TCRdb on the 5' RACE reads, yielding one entry per CDR3 protein. This table has tens of thousands of distinct CDR3 sequences, 9.5% to 13% appearing once. Notes on the study in general: Database matching using VDJdb favored anti-spike CD8 responses, with private and CD4 specificities left missing.

Sequenced: whole blood. This chain links TRBV6-6 with TRBJ1-6, with D unclear. The TCR comes from an adult who was a healthcare worker with PCR-confirmed SARS-CoV-2 infection or an uninfected control (not recorded which). CDR3 loop: CASSYPTSGNSPLHF. CDR3 DNA: TGTGCCAGCAGTTACCCGACATCCGGCAATTCACCCCTCCACTTT.